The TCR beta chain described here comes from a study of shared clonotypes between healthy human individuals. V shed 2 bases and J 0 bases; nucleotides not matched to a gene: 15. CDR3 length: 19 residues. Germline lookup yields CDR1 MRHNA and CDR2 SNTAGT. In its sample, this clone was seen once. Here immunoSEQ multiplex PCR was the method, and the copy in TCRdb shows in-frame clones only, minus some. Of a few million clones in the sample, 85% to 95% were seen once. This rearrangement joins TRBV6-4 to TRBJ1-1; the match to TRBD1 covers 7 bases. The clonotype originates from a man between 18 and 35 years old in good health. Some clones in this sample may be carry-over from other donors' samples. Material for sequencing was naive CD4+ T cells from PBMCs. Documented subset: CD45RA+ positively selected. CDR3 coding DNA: TGTGCCAGCAGTGACCCAGCACCCCGCACCGGGACAGTGAACACTGAAGCTTTCTTT. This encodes CASSDPAPRTGTVNTEAFF.